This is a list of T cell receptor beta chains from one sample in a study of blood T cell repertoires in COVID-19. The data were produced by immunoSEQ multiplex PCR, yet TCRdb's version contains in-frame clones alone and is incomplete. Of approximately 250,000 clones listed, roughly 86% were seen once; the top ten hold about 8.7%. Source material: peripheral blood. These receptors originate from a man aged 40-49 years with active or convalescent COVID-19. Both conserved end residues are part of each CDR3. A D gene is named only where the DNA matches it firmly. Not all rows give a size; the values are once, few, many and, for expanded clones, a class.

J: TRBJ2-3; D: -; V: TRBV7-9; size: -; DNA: TGTGCCAGCAGCTTAGGTAGTAACACAGATACGCAGTATTTT; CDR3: CASSLGSNTDTQYF
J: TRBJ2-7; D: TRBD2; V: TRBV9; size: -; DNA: TGTGCCAGCAGCGTAGGTCCGGGACTAGCGGCAAACGAGCAGTACTTC; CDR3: CASSVGPGLAANEQYF
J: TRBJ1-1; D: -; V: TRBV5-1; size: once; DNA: TGCGCCAGCAGCCCCGAAAGCCGGGTTTCCGAACCTGAAGCTTTCTTT; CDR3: CASSPESRVSEPEAFF
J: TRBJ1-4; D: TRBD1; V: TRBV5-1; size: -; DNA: TGCGCCAGCAGCGAAGGACAGGGGGCATTTAATGAAAAACTGTTTTTT; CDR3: CASSEGQGAFNEKLFF
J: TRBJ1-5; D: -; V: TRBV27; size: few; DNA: TGTGCCAGCAGCCAGAGGTATAGCAATCAGCCCCAGCATTTT; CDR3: CASSQRYSNQPQHF
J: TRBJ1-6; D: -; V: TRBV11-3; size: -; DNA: TGTGCCAGCAGCCCAGGGACTTTAAAGGGTTCACCCCTCCACTTT; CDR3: CASSPGTLKGSPLHF
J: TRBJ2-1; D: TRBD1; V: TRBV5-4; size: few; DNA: TGTGCCAGCAGTTACCGGGACAGTTGGAATGAGCAGTTCTTC; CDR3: CASSYRDSWNEQFF
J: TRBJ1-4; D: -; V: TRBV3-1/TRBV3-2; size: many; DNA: TGTGCCAGCAGCCTCCAGGGTGCAACTAATGAAAAACTGTTTTTT; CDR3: CASSLQGATNEKLFF
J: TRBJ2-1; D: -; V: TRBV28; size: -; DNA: TGTGCCAGCAGTCCTCACGCGTCCGCCTACAATGAGCAGTTCTTC; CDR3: CASSPHASAYNEQFF
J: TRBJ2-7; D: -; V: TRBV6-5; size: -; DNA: TGTGCCAGCAGTTACTCGGAGGATATCTACGAGCAGTACTTC; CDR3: CASSYSEDIYEQYF
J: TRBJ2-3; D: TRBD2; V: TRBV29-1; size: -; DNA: TGCAGCGTTGGTTTCGTGGTGCGGGTAGCGGGGGATACGCAGTATTTT; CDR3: CSVGFVVRVAGDTQYF
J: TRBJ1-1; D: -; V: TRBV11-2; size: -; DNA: TGTGCCAGCAGCCCTCCCGACAGAAACACTGAAGCTTTCTTT; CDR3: CASSPPDRNTEAFF
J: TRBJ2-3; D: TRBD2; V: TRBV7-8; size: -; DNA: TGTGCCAGCAGCTCTCGCGGTATGCTAGCGGGAGAACCCTCTACTTTGACAGATACGCAGTATTTT; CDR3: CASSSRGMLAGEPSTLTDTQYF
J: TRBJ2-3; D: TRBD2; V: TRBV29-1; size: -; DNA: TGCAGCGTTCCCCTGGGGGGGAGCACAGATACGCAGTATTTT; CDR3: CSVPLGGSTDTQYF
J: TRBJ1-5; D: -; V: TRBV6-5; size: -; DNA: TGTGCCAGCGCCCAGGGAAGGGTTCAGCCCCAGCATTTT; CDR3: CASAQGRVQPQHF
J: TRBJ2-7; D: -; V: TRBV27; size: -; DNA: TGTGCCAGCACCCGAGGCCCCTCAGCGAGCTCCTACGAGCAGTACTTC; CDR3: CASTRGPSASSYEQYF
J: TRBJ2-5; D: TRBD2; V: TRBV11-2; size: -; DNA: TGTGCCAGCAGCTCAACCGGGACTAGTGCAGAGACCCAGTACTTC; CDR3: CASSSTGTSAETQYF
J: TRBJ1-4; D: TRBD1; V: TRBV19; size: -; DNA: TGTGCCAGTAGTACGACAGGGGCGAATGAAAAACTGTTTTTT; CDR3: CASSTTGANEKLFF
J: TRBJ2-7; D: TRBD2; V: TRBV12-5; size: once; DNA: TGTGCTAGTGGTTTGTACCCTAGCGGGGGTAAGGAGCAGTACTTC; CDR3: CASGLYPSGGKEQYF
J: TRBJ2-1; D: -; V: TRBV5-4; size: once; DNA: TGTGCCAGCAGAGGTATGGACGGGAGCTCCTACAATGAGCAGTTCTTC; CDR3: CASRGMDGSSYNEQFF
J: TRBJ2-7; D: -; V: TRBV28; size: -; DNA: TGTGCCAGCAGTTTAAGAGACTACGAGCAGTACTTC; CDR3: CASSLRDYEQYF
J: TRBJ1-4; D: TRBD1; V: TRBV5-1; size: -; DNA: TGCGCCAGCAGCACGGGACAGGCTAATGAAAAACTGTTTTTT; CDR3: CASSTGQANEKLFF
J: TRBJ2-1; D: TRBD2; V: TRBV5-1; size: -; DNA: TGCGCCAGCAGCTTGGGGGACTACGAAGGCAATGAGCAGTTCTTC; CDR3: CASSLGDYEGNEQFF
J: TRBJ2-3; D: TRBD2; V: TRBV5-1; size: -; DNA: TGCGCCAGCACCCCTAACGGGGGGGATATCACAGATACGCAGTATTTT; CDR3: CASTPNGGDITDTQYF
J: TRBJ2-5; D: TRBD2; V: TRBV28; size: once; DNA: TGTGCCAGCAGTTTATCGGCCAGGGAGGGAGAGACCCAGTACTTC; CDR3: CASSLSAREGETQYF
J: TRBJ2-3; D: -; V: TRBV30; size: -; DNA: TGTGCGCGGGCTGTAGGGAGCACAGATACGCAGTATTTT; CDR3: CARAVGSTDTQYF
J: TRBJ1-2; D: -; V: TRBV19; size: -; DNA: TGTGCCAGTAGTATAAAGGGGACTAACTATGGCTACACCTTC; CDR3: CASSIKGTNYGYTF
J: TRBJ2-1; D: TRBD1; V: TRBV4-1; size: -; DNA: TGCGCCAGCAGCTCACCGGGACAGGGCTTCGATGAGCAGTTCTTC; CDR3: CASSSPGQGFDEQFF
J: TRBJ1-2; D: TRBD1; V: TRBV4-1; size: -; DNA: TGCGCCAGCAGACCTACAGGGGCCTATGGCTACACCTTC; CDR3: CASRPTGAYGYTF
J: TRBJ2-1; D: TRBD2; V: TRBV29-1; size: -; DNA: TGCAGCGTTCAATCGGGGGGACCCTACAATGAGCAGTTCTTC; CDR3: CSVQSGGPYNEQFF
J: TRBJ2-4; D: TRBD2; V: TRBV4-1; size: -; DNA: TGCGCCAGCAGCCCGCTCAGCGTGGGGGGGATGTACTTC; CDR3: CASSPLSVGGMYF
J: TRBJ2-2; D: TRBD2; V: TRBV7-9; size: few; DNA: TGTGCCAGCAGTCGCGGCAGCGGGAGGGTCACCGGGGAGCTGTTTTTT; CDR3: CASSRGSGRVTGELFF
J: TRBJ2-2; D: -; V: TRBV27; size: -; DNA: TGTGCCAGCAGTTTTCCGACCGGGGAGCTGTTTTTT; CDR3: CASSFPTGELFF
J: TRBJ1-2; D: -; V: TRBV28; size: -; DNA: TGTGCCAGCAGTCCCCTCGAGACAGGCCAAAGTCATGGCTACACCTTC; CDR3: CASSPLETGQSHGYTF
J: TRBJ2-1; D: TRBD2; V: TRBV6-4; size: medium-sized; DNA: TGTGCCAGCAGTGACTCTAGCGGGAGCTACAATGAGCAGTTCTTC; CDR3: CASSDSSGSYNEQFF
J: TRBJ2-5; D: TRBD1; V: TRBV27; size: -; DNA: TGTGCCAGCAATCCCCACAGGGGGTCGGAAGAGACCCAGTACTTC; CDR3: CASNPHRGSEETQYF
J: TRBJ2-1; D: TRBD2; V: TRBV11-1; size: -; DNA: TGTGCCAGCAGCTTGGGGGGAGCGGGACTCTACAATGAGCAGTTCTTC; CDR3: CASSLGGAGLYNEQFF
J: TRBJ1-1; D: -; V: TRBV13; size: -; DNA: TGTGCCAGCAGCCCAGGAGGACTTGGTAAGACTGAAGCTTTCTTT; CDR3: CASSPGGLGKTEAFF
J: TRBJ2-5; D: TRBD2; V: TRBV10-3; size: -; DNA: TGTGCCATCAGTGACCCGGACGGACTAGCGGGAGACGTTTCCCAAGCCATGCAAGAGACCCAGTACTTC; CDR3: CAISDPDGLAGDVSQAMQETQYF
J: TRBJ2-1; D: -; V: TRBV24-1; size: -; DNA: TGTGCCACCAGTGATTTGCAGGGTAGTGGGTACAATGAGCAGTTCTTC; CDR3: CATSDLQGSGYNEQFF
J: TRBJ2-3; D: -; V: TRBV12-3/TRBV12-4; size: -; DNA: TGTGCCAGCACATCAAACACAGATACGCAGTATTTT; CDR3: CASTSNTDTQYF
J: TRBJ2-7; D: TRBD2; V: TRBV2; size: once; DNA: TGTGCCAGCAGTGACTACGGGAGGTCCTCCTACGAGCAGTACTTC; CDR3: CASSDYGRSSYEQYF
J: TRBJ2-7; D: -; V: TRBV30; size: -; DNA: TGTGCCTGGAGTAGAGGTTACGAGCAGTACTTC; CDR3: CAWSRGYEQYF
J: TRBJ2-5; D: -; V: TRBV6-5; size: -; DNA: TGTGCCAGCAGTTACTCCGGACAGTTCCAAGAGACCCAGTACTTC; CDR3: CASSYSGQFQETQYF
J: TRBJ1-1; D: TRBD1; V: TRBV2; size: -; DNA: TGTGCCAGCCAGGGGGGCACCCTCCTTGAAGCTTTCTTT; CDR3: CASQGGTLLEAFF
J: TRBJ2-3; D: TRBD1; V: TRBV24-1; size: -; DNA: TGTGCCACCAGTGTCTCAGGGGGCTGGTCGGATACGCAGTATTTT; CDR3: CATSVSGGWSDTQYF
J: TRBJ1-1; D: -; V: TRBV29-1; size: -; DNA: TGCAGCGTCGAAACAATGAACACTGAAGCTTTCTTT; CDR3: CSVETMNTEAFF
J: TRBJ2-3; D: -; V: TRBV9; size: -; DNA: TGTGCCAGCAGCGTAGAGGGCGGGGCCTACCTTTCCGGCACAGATACGCAGTATTTT; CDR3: CASSVEGGAYLSGTDTQYF
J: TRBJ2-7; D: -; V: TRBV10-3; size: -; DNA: TGTGCCATCAGCGACATAAGCTCCTACGAGCAGTACTTC; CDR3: CAISDISSYEQYF
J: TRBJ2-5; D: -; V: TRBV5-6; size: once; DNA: TGTGCCAGCAGCTCGGCGAGGAGGTGGGAGACCCAGTACTTC; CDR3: CASSSARRWETQYF
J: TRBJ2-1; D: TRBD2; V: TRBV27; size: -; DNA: TGTGCCAGCAGTTTAGCCGCGGGGAGGGCCAATGAGCAGTTCTTC; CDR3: CASSLAAGRANEQFF
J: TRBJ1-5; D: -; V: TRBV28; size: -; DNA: TGTGCCAGCAGTTTTGGGGCGGCTGGGAGCAATCAGCCCCAGCATTTT; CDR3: CASSFGAAGSNQPQHF